This T cell receptor beta chain came from a study of T-cell memory formation after mild COVID-19. CDR3 length: 15 amino acids. Per germline, CDR1 SGHTA and CDR2 FQGTGA. Trimming stripped 3 bases from V and 5 bases from J, with 14 bases between. Via MiXCR, TCRdb re-called the 5' RACE reads, giving one row per CDR3 protein. The sample holds about 140,000 distinct CDR3 sequences, around 14% seen once. Sequencing was done on a sample of PBMCs or a T cell subset sorted from them (not recorded which). The rearrangement uses TRBV7-3 and TRBJ2-1; perhaps TRBD2 as D (5 bases). The TCR sequence derives from an adult woman who had mild COVID-19 (a few samples of this study predate the infection). Cell type and time point are not known. CDR3 DNA: TGTGCCAGCAGCTTTGGTCCAAACGGGAACAATGAGCAGTTCTTC. The encoded protein is CASSFGPNGNNEQFF.